Listed below are T cell receptor beta chains from one sample, sequenced in a study of T cell repertoires in cytomegalovirus infection. No antigen has been assigned to these receptors. One entry per CDR3 protein, called by TCRdb with MiXCR from the reads. The sample yields about 830,000 distinct CDR3 sequences, about 30% seen once. Sequenced here: cultured CD8+ T cells from PBMCs, sampled from culture after CMV antigen stimulation. The receptors here all came from a human donor in good health (CMV status not recorded). Some clones in this sample may be carry-over from other donors' samples. CDR3s include the opening cysteine and the closing phenylalanine or tryptophan. Fields, in order: J gene, V gene, clone size, CDR3 length, D gene, CDR3 DNA, CDR3 protein. The D gene is left open where the match is weak. Part of the rows lack a size; the others show once, few, many or a class for expanded clones.

j_gene: TRBJ2-5; v_gene: TRBV19; abundance: .; len: 14; d_gene: .; CDR3nt: TGTGCCACCTCACGTGGGGAGTATCAGGAGACCCAGTACTTC; CDR3aa: CATSRGEYQETQYF
j_gene: TRBJ1-5; v_gene: TRBV4-1; abundance: .; len: 14; d_gene: .; CDR3nt: TGCGCCAGCAGCCAAGTCCAGAGCAATCAGCCCCAGCATTTT; CDR3aa: CASSQVQSNQPQHF
j_gene: TRBJ1-1; v_gene: TRBV12-3/TRBV12-4; abundance: .; len: 16; d_gene: .; CDR3nt: TGTGCCAGCAGTTACGAAGAATTGACAGGTAACACTGAAGCTTTCTTT; CDR3aa: CASSYEELTGNTEAFF
j_gene: TRBJ1-5; v_gene: TRBV7-9; abundance: .; len: 13; d_gene: TRBD1; CDR3nt: TGTGCCGCTGACGACAGGGACAATCAGCCCCAGCATTTT; CDR3aa: CAADDRDNQPQHF
j_gene: TRBJ1-1; v_gene: TRBV13; abundance: .; len: 9; d_gene: .; CDR3nt: TGTGCCAGCAGTGACGACAGGCGATTC; CDR3aa: CASSDDRRF
j_gene: TRBJ2-1; v_gene: TRBV9; abundance: .; len: 15; d_gene: TRBD2; CDR3nt: TGTGCCAGCAGCCCTAGGACTAGCGGGGGTAATGAGCAGTTCTTC; CDR3aa: CASSPRTSGGNEQFF
j_gene: TRBJ1-2; v_gene: TRBV27; abundance: .; len: 15; d_gene: .; CDR3nt: TGTGCCAGCAGTCCAGCAGTTATAACTAACTATGGCTACACCTTC; CDR3aa: CASSPAVITNYGYTF
j_gene: TRBJ2-3; v_gene: TRBV20-1; abundance: .; len: 12; d_gene: .; CDR3nt: TGCAGTGTCTTAACGGAGCGAGATACGCAGTATTTT; CDR3aa: CSVLTERDTQYF
j_gene: TRBJ2-1; v_gene: TRBV19; abundance: few; len: 19; d_gene: .; CDR3nt: TGTGCCAGTAGTATAGAGCGGGGGCACTACCCAAGCTCCTACAATGAGCAGTTCTTC; CDR3aa: CASSIERGHYPSSYNEQFF
j_gene: TRBJ1-5; v_gene: TRBV6-2/TRBV6-3; abundance: .; len: 14; d_gene: TRBD1; CDR3nt: TGTGCCAGCAGTTACGTGGGACAGAATCAGCCCCAGCATTTT; CDR3aa: CASSYVGQNQPQHF
j_gene: TRBJ2-1; v_gene: TRBV3-1; abundance: .; len: 14; d_gene: .; CDR3nt: TGTGCCAGCAGCCAAGAACCGACACATAATGAGCAGTTCTTC; CDR3aa: CASSQEPTHNEQFF
j_gene: TRBJ2-7; v_gene: TRBV4-1; abundance: once; len: 14; d_gene: .; CDR3nt: TGCGCCAGCAGCCAACCGACTGGCTCCTACGAGCAGTACTTC; CDR3aa: CASSQPTGSYEQYF
j_gene: TRBJ2-2; v_gene: TRBV5-1; abundance: .; len: 15; d_gene: .; CDR3nt: TGCGCCAGCAGCTTCGGGCCTAGAGACACCGGGGAGCTGTTTTTT; CDR3aa: CASSFGPRDTGELFF
j_gene: TRBJ1-1; v_gene: TRBV7-8; abundance: many; len: 17; d_gene: .; CDR3nt: TGTGCCAGCAGCTTCGGTTGGGGAGGGGGGGGCCTCACTGAAGCTTTCTTT; CDR3aa: CASSFGWGGGGLTEAFF
j_gene: TRBJ2-1; v_gene: TRBV7-2; abundance: many; len: 13; d_gene: .; CDR3nt: TGTGCCAGCAGCTTAGGGCTGTCGGATGAGCAGTTCTTC; CDR3aa: CASSLGLSDEQFF
j_gene: TRBJ1-5; v_gene: TRBV5-6; abundance: .; len: 14; d_gene: .; CDR3nt: TGTGCCAGCAGCCTCACATGGAGCAATCAGCCCCAGCATTTT; CDR3aa: CASSLTWSNQPQHF
j_gene: TRBJ2-2; v_gene: TRBV29-1; abundance: .; len: 13; d_gene: .; CDR3nt: TGCAGCGTTCCACAGGTGAACACCGGGGAGCTGTTTTTT; CDR3aa: CSVPQVNTGELFF
j_gene: TRBJ1-5; v_gene: TRBV19; abundance: many; len: 15; d_gene: .; CDR3nt: TGTGCCAGCAGTCCCGACGGCTATAGCAATCAGCCCCAGCATTTT; CDR3aa: CASSPDGYSNQPQHF
j_gene: TRBJ2-4; v_gene: TRBV11-2; abundance: many; len: 19; d_gene: .; CDR3nt: TGTGCCAGCAGCCCAAAGTGGTACCTAGGCATCGAGATCACAAACATTCAGTACTTC; CDR3aa: CASSPKWYLGIEITNIQYF
j_gene: TRBJ2-3; v_gene: TRBV6-1; abundance: few; len: 17; d_gene: .; CDR3nt: TGTGCCAGCAGTTTCAACCTAGCCCTTCTCACACAGGATACGCAGTATTTT; CDR3aa: CASSFNLALLTQDTQYF
j_gene: TRBJ1-1; v_gene: TRBV7-9; abundance: .; len: 12; d_gene: .; CDR3nt: TGTGCCAGCAGCTTAGCGGGTGGGTCGGCTTTCTTT; CDR3aa: CASSLAGGSAFF
j_gene: TRBJ2-2; v_gene: TRBV27; abundance: .; len: 13; d_gene: .; CDR3nt: TGTGCCAGCAGTTTATTAGGGTTCGGGGAGCTGTTTTTT; CDR3aa: CASSLLGFGELFF
j_gene: TRBJ2-3; v_gene: TRBV7-8; abundance: .; len: 16; d_gene: TRBD2; CDR3nt: TGTGCCAGCAGCTCACTAGCGGGGGGAACCACAGATACGCAGTATTTT; CDR3aa: CASSSLAGGTTDTQYF
j_gene: TRBJ2-5; v_gene: TRBV7-2; abundance: .; len: 14; d_gene: .; CDR3nt: TGTGCCAGCAGCCCCCTGGAGGGGGGGTTGGACCAGTACTTC; CDR3aa: CASSPLEGGLDQYF
j_gene: TRBJ1-1; v_gene: TRBV19; abundance: few; len: 13; d_gene: .; CDR3nt: TGTGCCAGTAGTATGAGGGGAAGGACTGAAGCTTTCTTT; CDR3aa: CASSMRGRTEAFF
j_gene: TRBJ2-1; v_gene: TRBV10-3; abundance: few; len: 15; d_gene: TRBD1; CDR3nt: TGTGCCATCAGGGACAGGCGACCTTCTCACAATGAGCAGTTCTTC; CDR3aa: CAIRDRRPSHNEQFF
j_gene: TRBJ1-1; v_gene: TRBV20-1; abundance: once; len: 14; d_gene: .; CDR3nt: TGCAGTGCTAGAGATCGTCAGATGAACACTGAAGCTTTCTTT; CDR3aa: CSARDRQMNTEAFF
j_gene: TRBJ1-5; v_gene: TRBV7-9; abundance: few; len: 14; d_gene: .; CDR3nt: TGTGCCAGCAGCTCAAGACAGGACAATCAGCCCCAGCATTTT; CDR3aa: CASSSRQDNQPQHF
j_gene: TRBJ2-5; v_gene: TRBV7-6; abundance: few; len: 15; d_gene: .; CDR3nt: TGTGCCAGCAGCTTAGTTGGGGGAGGTGAAGAGACCCAGTACTTC; CDR3aa: CASSLVGGGEETQYF
j_gene: TRBJ1-6; v_gene: TRBV7-9; abundance: .; len: 15; d_gene: .; CDR3nt: TGTGCCAGCATCAAAACGGGGCAGTATAATTCACCCATCCACTTT; CDR3aa: CASIKTGQYNSPIHF
j_gene: TRBJ2-3; v_gene: TRBV4-1; abundance: few; len: 16; d_gene: TRBD2; CDR3nt: TGCGCCAGCAGCCAAGAAGTTGGGCGGGGGACAGATACGCAGTATTTT; CDR3aa: CASSQEVGRGTDTQYF
j_gene: TRBJ1-6; v_gene: TRBV2; abundance: .; len: 14; d_gene: .; CDR3nt: TGTGCCAGCACCGAAAGGGGGTACGACTCACCCCTCCACTTT; CDR3aa: CASTERGYDSPLHF
j_gene: TRBJ2-5; v_gene: TRBV15; abundance: .; len: 15; d_gene: TRBD1; CDR3nt: TGTGCCACCAGCAGGCGAGGACAGGGCCAAGAGACCCAGTACTTC; CDR3aa: CATSRRGQGQETQYF
j_gene: TRBJ2-1; v_gene: TRBV5-1; abundance: .; len: 13; d_gene: .; CDR3nt: TGCGCCAGCAGCTTGCGGGCCGACAATGAGCAGTTCTTC; CDR3aa: CASSLRADNEQFF
j_gene: TRBJ2-3; v_gene: TRBV6-6; abundance: .; len: 18; d_gene: TRBD2; CDR3nt: TGTGCCAGCAGTTCCACCTGGCTGCTAGCGGGTCTCACAGATACGCAGTATTTT; CDR3aa: CASSSTWLLAGLTDTQYF
j_gene: TRBJ1-2; v_gene: TRBV4-3; abundance: .; len: 16; d_gene: TRBD1; CDR3nt: TGCGCCAGCAGCCGATCCTCAGGGACAGCTAACTATGGCTACACCTTC; CDR3aa: CASSRSSGTANYGYTF
j_gene: TRBJ1-5; v_gene: TRBV12-3/TRBV12-4; abundance: few; len: 15; d_gene: .; CDR3nt: TGTGCCAGCAGTCTACGGGCCTGGGGCAATCAGCCCCAGCATTTT; CDR3aa: CASSLRAWGNQPQHF
j_gene: TRBJ2-1; v_gene: TRBV25-1; abundance: .; len: 13; d_gene: .; CDR3nt: TGTGCCAGCAGTGGGGCAGTCTACAATGAGCAGTTCTTC; CDR3aa: CASSGAVYNEQFF
j_gene: TRBJ1-2; v_gene: TRBV7-2; abundance: many; len: 15; d_gene: .; CDR3nt: TGTGCCAGCAGCATCCTCGGACACTCTAACTATGGCTACACCTTC; CDR3aa: CASSILGHSNYGYTF
j_gene: TRBJ2-2; v_gene: TRBV2; abundance: .; len: 14; d_gene: .; CDR3nt: TGTGCCAGCAGTCGGCCAGAACTCACCGGGGAGCTGTTTTTT; CDR3aa: CASSRPELTGELFF
j_gene: TRBJ2-2; v_gene: TRBV20-1; abundance: few; len: 16; d_gene: .; CDR3nt: TGCAGTGCCACTTGGAGGGGCAGGGCCCTCACCGGGGAGCTGTTTTTT; CDR3aa: CSATWRGRALTGELFF
j_gene: TRBJ2-1; v_gene: TRBV2; abundance: .; len: 16; d_gene: .; CDR3nt: TGTGCCAGCAGTGAAAGATCAGGGTATCCCTACAATGAGCAGTTCTTC; CDR3aa: CASSERSGYPYNEQFF
j_gene: TRBJ1-1; v_gene: TRBV6-2/TRBV6-3; abundance: few; len: 15; d_gene: TRBD1; CDR3nt: TGTGCCAGCCTCGGCAGACAGGGGATTTACCATGGAGCTTTCTTT; CDR3aa: CASLGRQGIYHGAFF
j_gene: TRBJ1-5; v_gene: TRBV5-8; abundance: few; len: 16; d_gene: .; CDR3nt: TGTGCCAGCAGCTTGGGAAGGGTAGAGGTAAGGCAGCCCCAGCATTTT; CDR3aa: CASSLGRVEVRQPQHF
j_gene: TRBJ2-3; v_gene: TRBV7-4; abundance: .; len: 14; d_gene: .; CDR3nt: TGTGCCAGCAGCTTGCCCAGGGCAGCGAATACGCAGTATTTT; CDR3aa: CASSLPRAANTQYF
j_gene: TRBJ2-2; v_gene: TRBV7-9; abundance: few; len: 12; d_gene: .; CDR3nt: TGTGCCAGCAGCCAGATGGGCGGGGAGCTGTTTTTT; CDR3aa: CASSQMGGELFF
j_gene: TRBJ2-7; v_gene: TRBV27; abundance: .; len: 14; d_gene: .; CDR3nt: TGTGCCAGCAGTTTCACAGGAAGCTCCTACGAGCAGTACTTC; CDR3aa: CASSFTGSSYEQYF
j_gene: TRBJ1-5; v_gene: TRBV12-3/TRBV12-4; abundance: many; len: 15; d_gene: .; CDR3nt: TGTGCCAGTAAGATCGGGGGATATAGCAATCAGCCCCAGCATTTT; CDR3aa: CASKIGGYSNQPQHF
j_gene: TRBJ2-3; v_gene: TRBV27; abundance: once; len: 15; d_gene: TRBD2; CDR3nt: TGTGCCAGCAGACCTAGCGGGGGGCGCACAGATACGCAGTATTTT; CDR3aa: CASRPSGGRTDTQYF
j_gene: TRBJ1-1; v_gene: TRBV14; abundance: .; len: 16; d_gene: .; CDR3nt: TGTGCCAGCAGCCAAGATCCCTGGACGGTGGAGACTGAAGCTTTCTTT; CDR3aa: CASSQDPWTVETEAFF
j_gene: TRBJ2-3; v_gene: TRBV12-3/TRBV12-4; abundance: .; len: 14; d_gene: .; CDR3nt: TGTGCCAGCAGTTTAGCGAGGACCACAGATACGCAGTATTTT; CDR3aa: CASSLARTTDTQYF